This T cell receptor beta chain derives from a study of cytomegalovirus exposure and HLA in healthy donors (dated by TCRdb to about 2017). Background on the whole study: According to an earlier analysis of 550 to 750 of the donors, 150 million to 200 million T cells yielded 117 million unique TCR beta sequences and more than 250 Gb of sequence data. An early release covering roughly 640 HLA-typed donors comprised around 300 gigabases of sequencing data and around 80 million unique TCR sequences. The genetic ancestry cluster associated with self-reported Caucasian donors included 81% of the roughly 390 genotyped donors. The study aimed to test whether cataloging public T cell receptors could reveal signatures of past pathogen exposure. The T cell repertoires of some 700 subjects were profiled by immunosequencing and related to cytomegalovirus serostatus. Besides the first cohort of 666 subjects, a separate validation cohort made up of 120 different subjects was used. The study combined high-throughput TCR immunosequencing, statistical association of individual TCRs with disease status, and machine learning to predict cytomegalovirus infection status. A later analysis re-analyzed previously published TCR beta repertoires from about 730 donors and added high-resolution HLA genotyping to study TCR occurrence patterns. In the later analysis, no new phenotypic data were used to find candidate immune exposures; instead, reliance was placed on TCR beta sequences and their occurrence across donors. To decide whether each TCR beta V gene segment behaved as functional or pseudogenic, an earlier analysis of some 580 of the donors relied on high-throughput TCR beta sequencing. Alongside the repertoire data, information on donor age, sex, ethnicity and CMV serostatus was compiled. In a later genetic analysis, genome-wide SNP genotypes for about three fifths of the roughly 670 donors were used, and that subset was treated as a discovery cohort. All discovery cohort repertoires had been generated on a single sequencing platform. Both class I and class II loci were covered by HLA typing, at four-digit resolution. The number of typed donors differed by locus: roughly 629-640 for A, B, C, DRB1 and DQB1; some 500 for DQA1; roughly 600 for DPA1; and roughly 470 for DPB1. Because of strong linkage in the cohort, a handful of DR-DQ haplotypes were treated as single units for association and clustering. Among over 350 genotyped donors of the cohort, an average of 235,054 unique TCR beta nucleotide sequences were sequenced per donor, about a sixth of them non-productive. The study at large found these results: According to a later genetic analysis, donors in an Asian-associated ancestry cluster had fewer N-insertions in productive TCRs than the roughly 670-donor mean. A few of the identified cytomegalovirus-associated TCR beta chains were confirmed in vitro to be specific for cytomegalovirus antigens. Presence/absence analyses assumed roughly uniform sequencing depth across donors, an assumption that may not hold. A cluster of highly shared sequence variants was judged likely to be a technical artifact of the sequencing pipeline. The only immune exposure information available for the cohort was CMV serostatus. At a false discovery rate of 0.05, a later analysis linked around 17,000 TCR beta sequences to specific HLA alleles. The authors suggested that the approach could potentially be generalized to other disease states and immunological phenotypes. The 87-base-pair reads could not distinguish some IMGT-functional V segments, including TRBV6-2 and TRBV6-3, so those segments were excluded. Cytomegalovirus status was reported to be diagnosed by the classifier with high specificity and sensitivity in both the original and validation cohorts. Correlated functional status among segregating V segments might be attributable to linkage disequilibrium, but an unknown experimental factor could not be ruled out. Most CMV-associated TCR beta chains appeared to be HLA-restricted in a later analysis, and the HLA associations seemed to be driven largely by CMV exposure. Only TCR beta chains were sequenced in this cohort, and the absence of alpha or paired-chain data limited detectable features. In a later analysis, several top co-occurrence clusters were reported to appear linked to parvovirus B19, influenza, CMV and Epstein-Barr virus. A later analysis found that TCR association rates varied across HLA loci, with DRB1 alleles showing the most associated TCRs and HLA-C alleles the fewest. Because HLA typing was missing for some donors at each locus, association tests included only the typed subset. An association between a missense DCLRE1C variant and V-gene and J-gene trimming of TCR beta chains was found in a later genetic analysis and replicated in an independent cohort. When HLA alleles, especially DR and DQ, strongly co-occurred, attributing TCR associations to individual alleles was difficult. The earlier analysis of a few hundred of the donors excluded 15 to 20 rarely observed V segments, including chromosome 9 orphons, because counts were too low. In a later analysis, HLA-associated TCR beta chains were found to be more clonally expanded and to have lower generation probabilities than equally common non-associated chains. A further reported finding was that TCR beta sequences accurately predicted the HLA-A and HLA-B alleles for most subjects in the first cohort. The study listed 150 to 200 TCR beta chains as associated with cytomegalovirus. In an earlier analysis of some 550 of the donors, most TCR beta V segments were observed in productive rearrangements about 87% or about 30% of the time, broadly matching IMGT annotations. Across donors, most TCR sequences were observed very rarely, whereas some public TCRs were present in many individuals.

Points on this clone: Which antigen it targets is not known. No qualities accompany the bases; no much larger clone lies one base away.

The method was the immunoSEQ multiplex PCR assay. The multiplex PCR relied on a mix of 60 forward primers for TCR Vbeta segments and 13 reverse primers for TCR Jbeta segments. A multiplex PCR assay on genomic DNA amplified the CDR3 region of rearranged TCR beta genes. The Illumina HiSeq System was used to sequence the amplified TCR beta libraries as 87-base-pair reads. The authors' pipeline ran thus. A later analysis tallied about 77 million unique TCR beta chains across the 650 to 750 repertoires, and around 10 million of those chains were shared by two or more donors. A nearest-neighbor algorithm error-corrected the raw reads and collapsed the reads into unique sequences, merging closely related sequences to remove PCR and sequencing errors. V, D and J gene segments were assigned by aligning CDR3 sequences to IMGT reference sequences. Each retained sequence needed at least a six-nucleotide match to both a V gene segment and a J gene segment. Rearrangements were called productive when the CDR3 lacked stop codons and stayed in frame with V and J; all others were non-productive. CDR3 was defined according to IMGT convention as the region running from the second conserved V-encoded cysteine to the conserved J-encoded phenylalanine. Sequences without an unambiguous match to a single V gene segment were excluded from the earlier analysis of several hundred of the donors. An earlier analysis of just under 600 of the donors called V segments functional above 56.7% productive rearrangements and segregating when the between-donor standard deviation exceeded 5%. A statistical classification framework was built for diagnosing cytomegalovirus status from the catalog of TCR beta chain sequences. In a later analysis, TCR nucleotide sequences were compared against IMGT/GENE-DB human TR gene sequences so that V and J genes could be assigned. A later analysis assigned CDR3 sequences and most-parsimonious VDJ recombination scenarios with the TCRdist pipeline. A later analysis defined each TCR beta chain by its CDR3 amino acid sequence plus V-gene family, and excluded reads lacking a unique V-gene family. To address suspected cross-contamination and a sequencing artifact, a later analysis removed around 600 highly shared, low-generation-probability nucleotide sequences. A later analysis calculated a clonal expansion index for each public chain from normalized within-repertoire ranks of inferred template counts. Generation probabilities in a later analysis came from a VDJ recombination model fitted to out-of-frame rearrangements, and those results were checked against IGoR. In a later analysis, TCR-TCR, TCR-HLA and TCR-CMV co-occurrence was scored with hypergeometric tests, and a repertoire-size bias correction was applied to TCR pairs. A later analysis estimated false discovery rates by permuting HLA or CMV assignments 20 times. In a later analysis, co-occurring TCRs were grouped with DBSCAN, and TCRdist sequence similarity was added when clustering was performed within HLA-allele-positive subsets. Co-occurrence clustering excluded repertoires with fewer than 30,000 or more than 120,000 public chains, plus five with anomalous nucleotide sharing. TCRdb obtained this table from immuneACCESS and retained in-frame rearrangements with V and J assigned. These tables miss some clones; where compared with another copy, unresolved V genes account for less than half of the shortfall, and the remainder is unexplained. V and J calls and clone size are those listed in that table; D and trimming were worked out from the DNA. Counted in this sample were roughly 120,000 clones; around 69% of them appeared once. Around 16% of the sample is in the top ten clones.

The cohort consisted of approximately 670 healthy bone marrow donors. Cohort members were all nominally healthy when sampled, although unrecorded immune exposures were likely present. The donor tested CMV seropositive, placing the donor among the 289 seropositive members of the cohort. A peripheral blood sample was provided by each donor, and peripheral blood mononuclear cells were used for TCR beta sequencing. The Qiagen DNeasy Blood Extraction Kit was used to extract genomic DNA from the blood cell samples. CDR1 and CDR2 are read off the germline V gene as SGHTA and FQGNSA. The CDR3 measures 15 amino acids from cysteine to phenylalanine. Of the read, only the CDR3 DNA is kept; its 45 bases are in frame from base 1. V gives up 5 bases and J gives up 1 base, and the segment between their germline ends measures 13 bases.

The V gene is TRBV7-2 and the J gene is TRBJ2-3, and perhaps TRBD2 as D gene, on 5 matching bases. The TCR originated in a man in his forties or fifties in good health and CMV-seropositive. The sequencing input was PBMCs. The nucleotides are TGTGCCAGCAGCGTTAGCGTGTCCCGCACAGATACGCAGTATTTT. Translated, this gives CASSVSVSRTDTQYF.